The TCR beta chain described here comes from a study of OX40 agonist ivuxolimab in advanced cancers. People who had autoimmune disease history or systemic immunosuppression were excluded. Points from the study as a whole: CD4+ and CD8+ T cells in blood underwent clonal expansion by week 6 at 0.1 to 3.0 mg/kg. Researchers report that CD8+ T cells had, on average, more expanded clones than CD4+.

A word on this clone: Its antigen is not identified.

Trimming cost V 1 base and J 5 bases; bases outside gene matches: 0. Germline lookup yields CDR1 SGHTA and CDR2 FQGNSA. The CDR3 runs to 14 residues. TCRdb's table, derived via immunoSEQ multiplex PCR, lists solely in-frame clones and lacks some. The sample has 83,000 or so clones; around nine tenths are singletons. The source material was CD4+ or CD8+ T cells sorted from blood, sampled in a trial of the OX40 agonist ivuxolimab. The sequence was obtained from an adult with an advanced solid tumor such as melanoma, head and neck, liver or kidney cancer. The chain employs TRBV7-2 and TRBJ2-3; 10 bases fit TRBD2. The CDR3: CASSLGLAGDTQYF. The CDR3, as DNA: TGTGCCAGCAGCTTAGGACTAGCGGGAGATACGCAGTATTTT.